The 14 T cell receptor beta chains given below trace back to one sample, sequenced in a study of cytomegalovirus exposure and HLA in healthy donors. The PCR was carried out with 60 Vbeta primers and 13 Jbeta primers. Profiling relied on immunoSEQ multiplex PCR, and the TCRdb table lists in-frame clones only, not all of them. The table for this sample gives roughly 150,000 clones. Sequenced sample: PBMCs. Receptor source: a woman aged 50 to 60 in good health and CMV-seronegative.

The chain employs TRBV5-4 and TRBJ2-3, with 7 bases lining up with TRBD1. V was clipped by 4 bases and J by 6 bases; unmatched bases: 8. CDR3 length equals 14 residues. Germline CDR1 is SGHNT and CDR2 is YYREEE (reference sequence). CDR3 DNA sequence: TGTGCCAGCAGCCGGGGACAGTCCGGGGATACGCAGTATTTT. This gives the protein CASSRGQSGDTQYF.

CDR3 sequence (DNA): TGCGCCAGCAGCCAGGGAAGACAGGGGACCTACAATGAGCAGTTCTTC. This encodes CASSQGRQGTYNEQFF. The chain carries TRBV4-3 and TRBJ2-1; 8 bases match TRBD1. The CDR3 extends over 16 amino acids. V gave up 3 bases and J gave up 2 bases; unmatched junction bases: 6. CDR1 is LGHNA and CDR2 is YSLEER in the germline V gene.

This rearrangement joins TRBV19 to TRBJ1-5, with no clear D. This CDR3 is built from 14 residues. With 3 bases removed from V and 4 bases from J, the gap between germline ends came to 10 bases. Germline CDR1 is LNHDA and CDR2 is SQIVND (reference sequence). The CDR3: CASSMAEFNQPQHF. CDR3 nucleotide sequence: TGTGCCAGTAGTATGGCGGAATTTAATCAGCCCCAGCATTTT. The full variable domain, with the rest looked up from reference TRBV19 and TRBJ1-5, is DGGITQSPKYLFRKEGQNVTLSCEQNLNHDAMYWYRQDPGQGLRLIYYSQIVNDFQKGDIAEGYSVSREKKESFPLTVTSAQKNPTAFYLCASSMAEFNQPQHFGDGTRLSIL.

The CDR3 here is CASSLAIPGVGGEAFF. CDR3 sequence (DNA): TGCGCCAGCAGCTTGGCTATTCCAGGGGTTGGAGGTGAAGCTTTCTTT. This chain uses TRBV5-1 with TRBJ1-1; possible D gene TRBD1, 6 bases. Germline V gives CDR1 SGHRS, CDR2 YFSETQ. The CDR3 consists of 16 residues. The V end was cut by 0 bases, the J end by 7 bases, with 19 bases between.

The chain links TRBV23-1 to TRBJ2-7; the match to TRBD1 covers 9 bases. TRBV23-1 is assigned to the ORF class and has an uncertain function. The CDR3 spans 17 residues. V dropped 2 bases and J dropped 3; count of bases not matched to a gene: 11. The CDR3 reads CASSQKDKGDRVYEQYF. CDR3 sequence (DNA): TGCGCCAGCAGTCAAAAGGATAAGGGGGACAGGGTCTACGAGCAGTACTTC.

The chain uses TRBV5-1 and TRBJ2-7; 7 nucleotides line up with TRBD1. The CDR3 has 21 amino acids. V shed 3 bases and J 1 base; nucleotides not matched to a gene: 25. Germline CDR1 and CDR2: SGHRS and YFSETQ. The CDR3 here is CASSSILSGTDPTEGSYEQYF. The CDR3 DNA reads as TGCGCCAGCAGCTCAATTCTCTCCGGGACAGACCCAACCGAAGGGTCCTACGAGCAGTACTTC.

For the CDR3, the DNA is TGTGCCAGCAGCTCATCCGGGACATTATCCTACGAGCAGTACTTC. It translates to CASSSSGTLSYEQYF. The rearrangement uses TRBV5-4 and TRBJ2-7; possible D gene TRBD1, 6 bases. Germline V gene lookup returns CDR1 SGHNT and CDR2 YYREEE (reference sequence). The CDR3 is made up of 15 amino acids. Trimming took 3 bases from V and 1 from J, leaving 14 bases between them.

The CDR3 loop is CASSARLAGAGDTQYF. The DNA of the CDR3 is TGTGCCAGCAGCGCACGACTAGCGGGAGCAGGGGATACGCAGTATTTT. The chain employs TRBV9 and TRBJ2-3, with 12 positions matching TRBD2. CDR1 and CDR2 (germline): SGDLS, YYNGEE. V lost 3 bases to trimming and J lost 6 bases; unmatched junction nucleotides: 8. The CDR3 runs to 16 residues.

This chain uses TRBV7-6 with TRBJ2-2; 10 bases are shared with TRBD2. This CDR3 contains 16 residues. CDR1 SGHVS and CDR2 FNYEAQ come from the germline V gene. With V trimmed by 2 bases and J by 5 bases, 5 bases remained unmatched. The CDR3 sequence: CASSLLAGGYTGELFF. The DNA for the CDR3 is TGTGCCAGCAGCTTATTAGCGGGGGGCTATACCGGGGAGCTGTTTTTT.

CDR3 amino acids: CASSSRGAGYGYTF. The CDR3 bases are TGTGCCAGCAGTTCCAGGGGTGCTGGCTATGGCTACACCTTC. The rearrangement uses TRBV28 and TRBJ1-2, with D perhaps matching TRBD1 (6 bases). The CDR3 is 14 amino acids. Germline loops: CDR1 MDHEN, CDR2 SYDVKM. V lost 4 bases and J lost 4, with 13 bases in between.

The rearrangement joins TRBV6-1 to TRBJ1-1; D is unclear. The CDR3 is 13 amino acids. CDR1 is MNHNS, CDR2 SASEGT, per germline. Trimming removed 7 bases at V and 3 bases at J, with 12 bases between. The CDR3 is CASTGEVDTEAFF. In DNA form, the CDR3 reads TGTGCCAGCACCGGGGAGGTGGACACTGAAGCTTTCTTT.

The chain carries TRBV5-4 and TRBJ1-1; TRBD1 is a possible D gene (6 bases). Trimming pared 4 bases from V and 7 bases from J, leaving 14 bases between. Germline CDR1 SGHNT, CDR2 YYREEE (reference sequence). This CDR3 has 13 residues. CDR3 DNA sequence: TGTGCCAGCAGCCTCAGGGGCAGCGATGAAGCTTTCTTT. Translation gives CASSLRGSDEAFF.

The chain combines TRBV7-2 with TRBJ2-7; no clear D gene. Trimming took off 5 bases at V and 5 bases at J, with 13 bases between the two ends. Germline loops: CDR1 SGHTA, CDR2 FQGNSA. CDR3 length equals 13 residues. CDR3 amino acids: CASSVPVVDEQYF. CDR3 sequence (DNA): TGTGCCAGCAGCGTACCGGTAGTGGACGAGCAGTACTTC.

The chain joins TRBV19 to TRBJ2-1; TRBD1 aligns across 8 bases. CDR1 and CDR2 from the germline V gene are LNHDA and SQIVND (reference sequence). The CDR3 extends over 17 amino acids. J was trimmed by 5 bases and V by 3 bases; bases with no gene match: 12. The CDR3 bases are TGTGCCAGTAGTATGCCCAGGGGGCAGACAGCCGACAATGAGCAGTTCTTC. Translation gives CASSMPRGQTADNEQFF.